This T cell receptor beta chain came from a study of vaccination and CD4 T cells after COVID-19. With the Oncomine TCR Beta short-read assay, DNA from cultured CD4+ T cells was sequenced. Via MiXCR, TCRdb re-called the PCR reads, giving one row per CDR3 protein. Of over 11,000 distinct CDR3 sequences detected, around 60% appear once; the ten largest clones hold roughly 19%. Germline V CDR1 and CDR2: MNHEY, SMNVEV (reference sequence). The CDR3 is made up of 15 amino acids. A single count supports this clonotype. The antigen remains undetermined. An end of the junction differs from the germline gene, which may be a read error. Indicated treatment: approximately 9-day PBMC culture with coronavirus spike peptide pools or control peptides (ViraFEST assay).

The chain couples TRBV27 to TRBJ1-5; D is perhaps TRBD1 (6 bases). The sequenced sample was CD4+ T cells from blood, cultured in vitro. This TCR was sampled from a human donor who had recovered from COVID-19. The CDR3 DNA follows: TGTGCCAGGAGTTTATCTATCCAGGGGAATCAGCCCCAGCATTTT. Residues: CARSLSIQGNQPQHF.